This passage covers 3 T cell receptor beta chains from one sample sequenced in a study of T cells in tuberculosis. Assay: immunoSEQ multiplex PCR; the TCRdb copy retains only in-frame clones and omits some. In the table there are tens of thousands of clones, just under 95% of which are singletons. The sequenced material came from PBMCs. The source is a donor aged 10-35 years with latent tuberculosis or without tuberculosis infection. Some clones in this sample may be carry-over from other donors' samples.

The rearrangement uses TRBV29-1 and TRBJ1-2, with D hard to call. CDR1 is SQVTM, CDR2 ANQGSEA, per germline. The CDR3 length is 12 residues. V was shortened by 4 bases and J by 1 base, with 7 bases between the two germline ends. CDR3 DNA sequence: TGCAGCGTTGTGAGTTTTAACTATGGCTACACCTTC. It translates to CSVVSFNYGYTF.

This chain links TRBV7-9 with TRBJ2-3; 10 bases match TRBD1. CDR1 and CDR2 (germline): SEHNR, FQNEAQ (reference sequence). The V gene end was trimmed by 5 bases and the J gene end by 4 bases; junction bases not matched to a gene: 6. CDR3 length equals 15 residues. CDR3 sequence reads: CASSLGTGESDTQYF. CDR3 sequence (DNA): TGTGCCAGCAGCCTCGGGACAGGGGAATCAGATACGCAGTATTTT.

The count of this clone is one. The rearrangement uses TRBV28 and TRBJ2-2; 8 bases map to TRBD1. Germline V gene data show CDR1 as MDHEN and CDR2 as SYDVKM. J gave up 6 bases and V 1 base, and 13 bases lay outside the gene matches. The CDR3 loop spans 18 amino acids. The CDR3 sequence: CASSLSLAAGGLSGELFF. The CDR3 DNA reads as TGTGCCAGCAGTTTATCATTAGCGGCAGGGGGCTTGTCCGGGGAGCTGTTTTTT.